Below are 30 T cell receptor beta chains sequenced from a single sample in a study of T-cell memory formation after mild COVID-19 (dated by TCRdb to 2020 to 2023). The library was produced with 5' RACE. Sequencing was carried out with an Illumina NovaSeq 6000. TCRdb applied fastp at Q25 and MiXCR to the public reads, then kept only in-frame beta chains. Entries that share a CDR3 protein sequence are merged under the most common genes and DNA. The sample table contains 100,000 to 130,000 distinct CDR3 sequences; only one count was recorded for over 15% of them. Jointly, the top ten make up roughly 5.5% of the sample. Material: PBMCs or a T cell subset sorted from them (not recorded which). Source of these receptors: a man aged 18 to 30 who had mild COVID-19 (a few samples of this study predate the infection). The sample titles of this study are shuffled in the database, so cell type and time point are left out; the donor was told from shared clones.

In its sample, this clonotype was seen many times. This chain uses TRBV6-6 with TRBJ2-3; TRBD2 matches 11 bases. The CDR3 loop spans 14 amino acids. Per the germline V gene, CDR1 is MNHNY and CDR2 is SVGAGI (reference sequence). V gave up 6 bases and J gave up 15 bases; unmatched junction bases: 14. The CDR3 region is CASRDRSGGARDYF. The CDR3 nucleotides are TGTGCCAGCAGGGACCGTAGCGGGGGGGCCCGCGATTATTTT.

The V call is TRBV6-6, the J call TRBJ2-1; 7 bases are shared with TRBD1. From germline, CDR1 is MNHNY and CDR2 SVGAGI (reference sequence). The V segment lost 7 bases and the J segment 6 bases; nucleotides outside the gene matches: 15. There are 16 residues in the CDR3. CDR3 coding DNA: TGTGCCAGCACCTCAACCACGGGACAGAGTCCCAATGAGCAGTTCTTC. Its protein product is CASTSTTGQSPNEQFF.

This clonotype was detected a few times. This chain links TRBV20-1 with TRBJ1-2; D remains ambiguous. The CDR3 is 14 amino acids. CDR1 and CDR2 from the germline V gene are DFQATT and SNEGSKA (reference sequence). V dropped 0 bases and J dropped 4 bases, with 12 bases sitting between them. The CDR3, as DNA: TGCAGTGCTAGAGAGACCCTCGGCGCCTATGGCTACACCTTC. This sequence encodes CSARETLGAYGYTF.

J is TRBJ1-2 and V is TRBV7-2, with 8 bases fitting TRBD1. There are 15 residues in the CDR3. Trimming at V came to 1 base and at J to 6 bases, leaving 7 bases not matched to a gene. CDR1 and CDR2 (germline): SGHTA, FQGNSA. CDR3 amino acids: CASSLGQGAQDGYTF. DNA of the CDR3: TGTGCCAGCAGCTTAGGCCAGGGGGCGCAGGATGGCTACACCTTC.

This clonotype was detected only a few times. The chain combines TRBV25-1 with TRBJ2-1; the D is unclear. Germline CDR1 and CDR2: MGHDK and SYGVNS. V was trimmed by 7 bases and J by 4 bases, leaving 17 bases between them. There are 15 residues in the CDR3. CDR3 sequence reads: CASIAGVGPYNEQFF. CDR3 coding DNA: TGTGCCAGCATAGCTGGCGTCGGCCCTTACAATGAGCAGTTCTTC.

This chain connects TRBV10-3 to TRBJ2-7; possible D gene TRBD1, 6 bases. V was trimmed by 10 bases and J by 4 bases, leaving 11 bases between them. This CDR3 is built from 11 residues. Germline CDR1 ENHRY, CDR2 SYGVKD. CDR3 loop: CATGQPYEQYF. The CDR3 DNA follows: TGTGCCACCGGACAGCCGTACGAGCAGTACTTC.

J is TRBJ1-1 and V is TRBV6-2 or TRBV6-3, with D hard to call. In germline, CDR1 is MNHEY, CDR2 SVGEGT. The V gene lost 6 bases and the J gene lost 4 bases, with 6 bases spanning the gap. The CDR3 runs 11 residues. The CDR3 DNA reads as TGTGCCAGCAGGTCGGTCACTGAAGCTTTCTTT. Protein: CASRSVTEAFF.

This clonotype was counted at least ten times. The chain joins TRBV2 to TRBJ2-7; no clear D. The V gene's germline CDR1 is SNHLY and CDR2 FYNNEI. The CDR3 totals 12 residues. Trimming stripped 6 bases from V and 3 bases from J, with 9 bases between. CDR3 DNA sequence: TGTGCCAGCAGCGACCGAGACTACGAGCAGTACGTC. It yields the protein CASSDRDYEQYV.

This clonotype has only a few counts. The chain joins TRBV5-6 to TRBJ1-1, with D hard to call. V lost 0 bases and J 7 bases, leaving 7 bases between the germline ends. CDR3 length: 12 amino acids. The germline V gene encodes CDR1 SGHDT and CDR2 YYEEEE. CDR3 bases: TGTGCCAGCAGCTTGGAGGGCGGTGAAGCTTTCTTT. It translates to CASSLEGGEAFF.

The chain employs TRBV10-3 and TRBJ2-1; D remains unclear. The germline CDR1 and CDR2 sequences are ENHRY and SYGVKD. V lost 0 bases and J lost 0, with 9 bases in between. This CDR3 region has 16 residues. The CDR3 here is CAISESPISSYNEQFF. CDR3 nucleotides: TGTGCCATCAGTGAGTCGCCTATAAGCTCCTACAATGAGCAGTTCTTC.

The chain uses TRBV6-2 or TRBV6-3 and TRBJ1-1; unclear D gene. Trimming left V 2 bases short and J 5 bases short, with 15 bases between. The CDR3 covers 15 residues. The germline gives CDR1 MNHEY, CDR2 SVGEGT. The CDR3 protein is CASSYAGRRATEAFF. In DNA, the CDR3 is TGTGCCAGCAGTTACGCCGGAAGGCGGGCGACTGAAGCTTTCTTT.

This clonotype showed up just a few times. The CDR3 loop is CSVPIRTGETEAFF. As DNA, the CDR3 is TGCAGCGTCCCTATTCGGACAGGGGAGACTGAAGCTTTCTTT. V and J are TRBV29-1 and TRBJ1-1, with 9 bases fitting TRBD1. Per germline, CDR1 SQVTM and CDR2 ANQGSEA. CDR3 size: 14 residues. V was pared by 6 bases and J by 5 bases, with 10 bases of the junction left unmatched.

This clonotype appeared a few times. CDR3 sequence: CSVVDPVGYGYTF. In DNA, the CDR3 is TGCAGCGTTGTGGACCCGGTGGGCTATGGCTACACCTTC. J is TRBJ1-2 and V is TRBV29-1, with D unclear. This CDR3 contains 13 residues. Germline-derived CDR1 and CDR2 are SQVTM and ANQGSEA. V shed 4 bases and J shed 4 bases, with 13 bases lying between them.

In its sample, this clonotype was seen a few times. The chain uses TRBV9 and TRBJ2-7, with D perhaps matching TRBD1 or TRBD2 (5 bases each). Trimming took off 1 base at V and 4 bases at J, with 15 bases between the two ends. The germline V gene encodes CDR1 SGDLS and CDR2 YYNGEE. The CDR3 consists of 15 residues. CDR3 coding DNA: TGTGCCAGCAGCGTAAACTGGGCTGGGGGATACGAGCAGTACTTC. It translates to CASSVNWAGGYEQYF.

This clonotype was seen a handful of times. Here the CDR3 reads CASSWVGPRETQYF. The CDR3 DNA sequence: TGTGCCAGCAGTTGGGTCGGACCCAGAGAGACCCAGTACTTC. The chain joins TRBV12-3 or TRBV12-4 to TRBJ2-5; D gene unclear. V was cut by 4 bases and J by 4 bases, with 13 bases left in between. The CDR3 runs to 14 residues.

This clonotype was detected only a few times. The chain joins TRBV5-1 to TRBJ2-5; 9 bases line up with TRBD2. With 0 bases clipped from V and 7 bases from J, the junction kept 16 bases outside the gene matches. The CDR3 loop spans 18 amino acids. Germline CDR1 is SGHRS and CDR2 is YFSETQ. The CDR3 coding sequence is TGCGCCAGCAGCTTGGCCGGTGTGGCTAGCGGGGATCAGGCGACCCAGTACTTC. Translated, it gives CASSLAGVASGDQATQYF.

This clonotype was counted between two and nine times. The J gene is TRBJ1-2, the V gene TRBV4-3; no clear D gene. Trimming shortened V by 0 bases and J by 4 bases, and 12 bases separated the two germline ends. The CDR3 spans 15 residues. Germline CDR1 reads LGHNA; CDR2 reads YSLEER. The CDR3 region is CASSQDMGELYGYTF. CDR3 DNA sequence: TGCGCCAGCAGCCAAGATATGGGAGAACTCTATGGCTACACCTTC.

CDR3 region: CSARWGGTDTQYF. The CDR3 DNA reads as TGCAGTGCTAGATGGGGGGGCACAGATACGCAGTATTTT. The chain employs TRBV20-1 and TRBJ2-3; a weak D match, TRBD2 (6 bases). This CDR3 is built from 13 residues. The V gene lost 2 bases and the J gene lost 1 base, with 7 bases spanning the gap. Germline lookup yields CDR1 DFQATT and CDR2 SNEGSKA (reference sequence).

The chain uses TRBV6-2 or TRBV6-3 and TRBJ2-5; D gene ambiguous. The CDR3 length is 15 residues. From germline, CDR1 is MNHEY and CDR2 SVGEGT. V was cut by 2 bases and J by 0 bases, with 10 bases left in between. The DNA of the CDR3 is TGTGCCAGCAGTTACCCAAACGCGTACCAAGAGACCCAGTACTTC. It codes for CASSYPNAYQETQYF.

This clonotype was counted a few times. CDR3: CASSPKRSSTDTQYF. The CDR3 DNA follows: TGTGCCAGCTCACCAAAGCGCAGTAGCACAGATACGCAGTATTTT. The chain carries TRBV18 and TRBJ2-3; D remains ambiguous. The V end lost 2 bases, the J end lost 0 bases, and 9 bases lay between the germline ends. The CDR3 has 15 amino acids. CDR1 KGHSH and CDR2 LQKENI come from the germline V gene.

This clonotype was seen more than once but under ten times. This chain links TRBV7-9 with TRBJ2-1; tentatively, D is TRBD2 (5 bases). The CDR3 totals 15 residues. V was trimmed by 2 bases and J by 3 bases, leaving 11 bases between them. The germline V gene encodes CDR1 SEHNR and CDR2 FQNEAQ (reference sequence). CDR3 in DNA: TGTGCCAGCAGCTTACGACTAAGCAACTACAATGAGCAGTTCTTC. This sequence encodes CASSLRLSNYNEQFF.

This clonotype was counted only a few times. J is TRBJ2-1 and V is TRBV20-1, with D perhaps matching TRBD1 or TRBD2 (6 bases each). The germline V gene encodes CDR1 DFQATT and CDR2 SNEGSKA (reference sequence). V was trimmed by 5 bases and J by 2 bases, leaving 16 bases between them. This CDR3 contains 15 residues. The CDR3 DNA reads as TGCAGTGCTGGGGTCGGGGGCCGCCCCTACAATGAGCAGTTCTTC. Translated: CSAGVGGRPYNEQFF.

This chain links TRBV11-2 with TRBJ2-3; 8 positions agree with TRBD2. The trim removed 6 bases at V and 2 bases at J, leaving 13 bases unmatched. In germline, CDR1 is SGHAT, CDR2 FQNNGV. CDR3 size: 17 residues. The CDR3 loop is CASSSVAGTPYTDTQYF. CDR3 coding DNA: TGTGCCAGCAGTTCGGTAGCGGGGACCCCATACACAGATACGCAGTATTTT.

In its sample, this clonotype was seen once. The chain joins TRBV5-4 to TRBJ2-3; tentative D call: TRBD2 (6 bases). CDR1 and CDR2 from the germline V gene are SGHNT and YYREEE (reference sequence). V was shortened by 4 bases and J by 6 bases, with 15 bases between the two germline ends. This CDR3 has 14 amino acids. The CDR3, as DNA: TGTGCCAGCAGCCATGGGAGGCCCGAGGATACGCAGTATTTT. Encoded protein: CASSHGRPEDTQYF.

This clonotype was seen many times. The genes are TRBV12-3 or TRBV12-4 and TRBJ1-1, with 7 bases that match TRBD1. There are 13 residues in the CDR3. V gave up 6 bases and J gave up 10 bases; unmatched junction bases: 11. Here the CDR3 DNA reads TGTGCCAGCAGGGGGACCACAGGGGTGATAGCTTTCTTT. It yields the protein CASRGTTGVIAFF.

This clonotype was counted many times. The rearrangement links TRBV12-3 or TRBV12-4 to TRBJ2-5; 10 bases are a match to TRBD2. The CDR3 sequence is 16 residues long. V lost 2 bases to trimming and J lost 1 base; unmatched junction nucleotides: 4. CDR3 region: CASSLSGGAPQETQYF. The CDR3 region has the DNA TGTGCCAGCAGTTTAAGCGGGGGGGCCCCCCAAGAGACCCAGTACTTC.

A few counts support this clonotype. The rearrangement links TRBV11-2 to TRBJ2-3, with 7 bases lining up with TRBD1. Germline V gene data show CDR1 as SGHAT and CDR2 as FQNNGV. The CDR3 loop spans 16 amino acids. Trimming at V came to 4 bases and at J to 4 bases, leaving 11 bases not matched to a gene. The DNA of the CDR3 is TGTGCCAGCAGCTCCTACAGGGGCCCCGGGGCAGATACGCAGTATTTT. Its translation: CASSSYRGPGADTQYF.

There are a few counts of this clonotype. This sequence joins TRBV2 and TRBJ2-3, with D tentatively TRBD2 (6 bases). The CDR3 contains 14 residues. CDR1 and CDR2 from the germline V gene are SNHLY and FYNNEI. Deletions cut 6 bases from V and 1 base from J, with 11 bases between. CDR3: CASRRAGRTDTQYF. Written as DNA, the CDR3 is TGTGCCAGCAGGCGAGCGGGTCGCACAGATACGCAGTATTTT.

This clonotype was seen repeatedly, ten times or more. This chain uses TRBV9 with TRBJ2-7; 8 positions agree with TRBD2. The CDR3 spans 14 residues. V shed 0 bases, J shed 9 bases, and the junction held 8 bases outside the gene matches. From germline, CDR1 is SGDLS and CDR2 YYNGEE. CDR3 nucleotide sequence: TGTGCCAGCAGCGTAGATTCTGCGGGGGGTTTGCAGTACTTC. Protein product: CASSVDSAGGLQYF.

The chain carries TRBV4-1 and TRBJ2-2; no clear D gene. The CDR3 length is 11 residues. Germline loops: CDR1 MGHRA, CDR2 YSYEKL. With 6 bases removed from V and 9 bases from J, the gap between germline ends came to 8 bases. The CDR3 loop is CASSRHRELFF. The CDR3 DNA sequence: TGCGCCAGCAGTCGACACCGGGAGCTGTTTTTT.